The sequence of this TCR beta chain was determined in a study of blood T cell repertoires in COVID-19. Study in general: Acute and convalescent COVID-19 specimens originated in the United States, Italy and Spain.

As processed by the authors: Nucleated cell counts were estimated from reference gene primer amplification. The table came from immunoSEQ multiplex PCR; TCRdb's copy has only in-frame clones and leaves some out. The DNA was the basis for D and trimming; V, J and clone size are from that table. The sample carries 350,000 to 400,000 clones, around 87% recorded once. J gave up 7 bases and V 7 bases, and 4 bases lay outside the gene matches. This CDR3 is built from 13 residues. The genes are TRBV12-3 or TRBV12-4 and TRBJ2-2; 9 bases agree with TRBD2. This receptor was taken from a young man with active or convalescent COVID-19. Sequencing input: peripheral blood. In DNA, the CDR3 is TGTGCCAGCACTTCTAGCGGGAACGGGGAGCTGTTTTTT. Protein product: CASTSSGNGELFF.